Listed here are 27 T cell receptor beta chains from one sample, sequenced in a study of shared clonotypes between healthy human individuals. The repertoire was sequenced with immunoSEQ multiplex PCR; TCRdb's copy has only in-frame clones and lacks some. The sample contains about 490,000 clones, 60% to 85% of which appear only once. The material sequenced was PBMCs. These receptors all come from a woman aged 40 to 50 in good health. Some clones in this sample may be carry-over from other donors' samples.

The chain couples TRBV28 to TRBJ2-3; D gene unclear. The ends were cut back, 8 bases at V and 0 bases at J, with 9 bases in the middle. The CDR3 has 13 residues. Germline assignment: CDR1 MDHEN and CDR2 SYDVKM. The CDR3 sequence: CASLRRSTDTQYF. In DNA, the CDR3 is TGTGCCAGCCTCCGGCGAAGCACAGATACGCAGTATTTT.

This chain links TRBV7-8 with TRBJ2-1; D is possibly TRBD1 (7 bases). V lost 3 bases and J lost 7, with 16 bases in between. The CDR3 loop spans 15 amino acids. The germline V gene has CDR1 SGHVS and CDR2 FQNEAQ. The CDR3 loop is CASSFLGGQRNEQFF. DNA of the CDR3: TGTGCCAGCAGCTTTTTGGGGGGACAGCGTAATGAGCAGTTCTTC.

J is TRBJ2-3 and V is TRBV7-2; 9 nucleotides agree with TRBD2. Germline V lookup: CDR1 SGHTA, CDR2 FQGNSA. The CDR3 totals 16 residues. V was pared by 1 base and J by 3 bases, with 5 bases of the junction left unmatched. The CDR3 DNA reads as TGTGCCAGCAGCTTAGTCCCCCTAGCGGGGACAGATACGCAGTATTTT. This translates into CASSLVPLAGTDTQYF.

J is TRBJ2-1 and V is TRBV27, with 7 bases identical to TRBD2. V was clipped by 1 base and J by 7 bases; unmatched bases: 13. Germline V gene lookup returns CDR1 MNHEY and CDR2 SMNVEV (reference sequence). The CDR3 runs 17 residues. CDR3 loop: CASSLWLTREGRNEQFF. The CDR3 DNA is TGTGCCAGCAGTTTATGGCTCACGAGGGAGGGCCGGAATGAGCAGTTCTTC.

Here the CDR3 reads CASSLGVSTDTQYF. The CDR3 coding sequence is TGTGCCAGCAGCTTAGGAGTAAGCACAGATACGCAGTATTTT. V gene TRBV11-3 combines with J gene TRBJ2-3; unclear D gene. CDR3 size: 14 residues. Germline V gene sequence: CDR1 SGHNT, CDR2 YENEEA. The V end was cut by 1 base, the J end by 0 bases, with 5 bases between. Full variable domain (rest looked up from reference TRBV11-3 and TRBJ2-3): EAGVVQSPRYKIIEKKQPVAFWCNPISGHNTLYWYLQNLGQGPELLIRYENEEAVDDSQLPKDRFSAERLKGVDSTLKIQPAELGDSAVYLCASSLGVSTDTQYFGPGTRLTVL.

This clone occurred a few times. This chain uses TRBV11-2 with TRBJ2-3; D assignment may be TRBD1 or TRBD2 (6 bases each). V was shortened by 2 bases and J by 2 bases, with 11 bases between the two germline ends. This CDR3 contains 15 residues. Germline loops: CDR1 SGHAT, CDR2 FQNNGV. CDR3 DNA sequence: TGTGCCAGCAGCTTATCGGGGGCTTTCACAGATACGCAGTATTTT. Translation: CASSLSGAFTDTQYF.

Many counts were recorded for this clone. Other nucleotide sequences in the sample specify the same CDR3. The gene calls are TRBV30 and TRBJ2-3; no definite D call. The CDR3 covers 11 residues. Looked up from germline, CDR1 is GTSNPN and CDR2 is SVGIG (reference sequence). V lost 4 bases and J lost 8, with 10 bases in between. The CDR3 sequence is CAWKPVGTQYF. The CDR3 DNA follows: TGTGCCTGGAAACCCGTGGGTACGCAGTATTTT.

This clone has a handful of counts. The gene calls are TRBV2 and TRBJ2-5; D not certain. The ends were cut back, 2 bases at V and 1 base at J, with 8 bases in the middle. This CDR3 spans 14 amino acids. The germline V gene has CDR1 SNHLY and CDR2 FYNNEI. CDR3 in amino acids: CASSELGPQETQYF. The CDR3 DNA is TGTGCCAGCAGTGAACTAGGGCCCCAAGAGACCCAGTACTTC.

To note about this clone: A far larger clone is one nucleotide away, so this likely arose from a read error. The J gene is TRBJ2-5, the V gene TRBV14; D not resolved. Germline loops: CDR1 SGHDN, CDR2 FVKESK. The germline V and J ends were trimmed by 4 bases and 5 bases, with 8 bases remaining between them. This CDR3 spans 12 amino acids. The CDR3 nucleotides are TGTGCCAGCAGCCGGGGTGGGGAGACCCAGTACTTC. It encodes CASSRGGETQYF. Full variable domain (remainder filled in from reference TRBV14 and TRBJ2-5): EAGVTQFPSHSVIEKGQTVTLRCDPISGHDNLYWYRRVMGKEIKFLLHFVKESKQDESGMPNNRFLAERTGGTYSTLKVQPAELEDSGVYFCASSRGGETQYFGPGTRLLVL.

J is TRBJ1-2 and V is TRBV7-2; D is unclear. The ends were cut back, 1 base at V and 4 bases at J, with 7 bases in the middle. Germline V gene data show CDR1 as SGHTA and CDR2 as FQGNSA. This CDR3 is built from 13 residues. In nucleotides, the CDR3 is TGTGCCAGCAGCTTAGGTTTTGCCTATGGCTACACCTTC. Its protein product is CASSLGFAYGYTF.

The chain combines TRBV5-4 with TRBJ2-2, with 8 bases fitting TRBD1. The CDR3 loop spans 14 amino acids. Looked up from germline, CDR1 is SGHNT and CDR2 is YYREEE (reference sequence). V lost 7 bases to trimming and J lost 3 bases; unmatched junction nucleotides: 5. CDR3 in DNA: TGTGCCAGCGGACAGGGTTCGCACACCGGGGAGCTGTTTTTT. It encodes CASGQGSHTGELFF.

V is TRBV6-5 and J is TRBJ2-1; the D gene is possibly TRBD2 (6 bases). The CDR3 length is 16 residues. The germline CDR1 and CDR2 sequences are MNHEY and SVGAGI. Trimming shortened V by 7 bases and J by 0 bases, and 16 bases separated the two germline ends. The CDR3 nucleotides are TGTGCCAGCATTTATAGCGGTTCAAGCTCCTACAATGAGCAGTTCTTC. The encoded protein is CASIYSGSSSYNEQFF.

The J gene is TRBJ1-2, the V gene TRBV7-9, with a tentative D call TRBD1 (5 bases). The CDR3 is made up of 15 amino acids. Germline CDR1 reads SEHNR; CDR2 reads FQNEAQ (reference sequence). Trimming removed 2 bases from V and 7 bases from J, with 17 bases in between. In DNA form, the CDR3 reads TGTGCCAGCAGCTTATTCGTTTCGGGGACGGCTGGCTACACCTTC. The encoded protein is CASSLFVSGTAGYTF.

This sequence joins TRBV7-9 and TRBJ2-1; either TRBD1 or TRBD2 may supply D (6 bases each). Germline V gives CDR1 SEHNR, CDR2 FQNEAQ (reference sequence). V lost 3 bases to trimming and J lost 7 bases, with 16 bases between them. The CDR3 has 15 residues. CDR3 residues: CASSLGGTQLNEQFF. Written as DNA, the CDR3 is TGTGCCAGCAGCTTGGGCGGGACACAACTTAATGAGCAGTTCTTC.

The CDR3 reads CASSSGDGTGELFF. In DNA, the CDR3 is TGCGCCAGCAGTTCAGGAGATGGCACCGGGGAGCTGTTTTTT. This chain uses TRBV10-2 with TRBJ2-2; the D is unclear. Per the germline V gene, CDR1 is WSHSY and CDR2 is SAAADI. V shed 5 bases and J shed 4 bases, with 11 bases lying between them. There are 14 residues in the CDR3.

This clone has only a few counts. V usage is TRBV30 and J usage is TRBJ2-2; the D gene is possibly TRBD1 (5 bases). CDR3 length equals 14 residues. V was trimmed by 0 bases and J by 5 bases, leaving 10 bases between them. CDR1 and CDR2 from the germline V gene are GTSNPN and SVGIG (reference sequence). In DNA, the CDR3 is TGTGCCTGGAGTGTACTTCGACAGACCGGGGAGCTGTTTTTT. Encoded protein: CAWSVLRQTGELFF.

The V and J genes are TRBV11-2 and TRBJ2-3; D is undetermined. V was clipped by 6 bases and J by 3 bases, with 28 bases between them. The CDR3 has 19 amino acids. Per germline, CDR1 SGHAT and CDR2 FQNNGV. The CDR3 sequence: CASSRTEQRGGKTTDTQYF. CDR3 in DNA: TGTGCCAGCAGTCGTACTGAGCAACGTGGCGGAAAAACAACAGATACGCAGTATTTT.

This chain links TRBV10-3 with TRBJ1-1; D gene uncertain. The germline V and J ends were trimmed by 5 bases and 1 base, with 14 bases remaining between them. The germline CDR1 and CDR2 sequences are ENHRY and SYGVKD. The CDR3 has 15 amino acids. CDR3 residues: CAISHLSGGNTEAFF. Written as DNA, the CDR3 is TGTGCCATCAGTCACTTGTCCGGTGGGAACACTGAAGCTTTCTTT.

The rearrangement uses TRBV7-2 and TRBJ2-2; TRBD2 might be the D (6 bases). CDR1 and CDR2 from the germline V gene are SGHTA and FQGNSA. V gave up 1 base and J gave up 2 bases, with 8 bases separating them. This CDR3 comprises 15 residues. CDR3 sequence (DNA): TGTGCCAGCAGCTTAGTGGGGGGTAACACCGGGGAGCTGTTTTTT. Protein product: CASSLVGGNTGELFF.

The chain uses TRBV25-1 and TRBJ1-1; D remains ambiguous. Germline V gene data show CDR1 as MGHDK and CDR2 as SYGVNS. The CDR3 runs to 11 residues. Trimming cost V 7 bases and J 1 base, with 4 bases left between them. CDR3 coding DNA: TGTGCCAGCATGAAGAACACTGAAGCTTTCTTT. This gives the protein CASMKNTEAFF.

The chain carries TRBV7-9 and TRBJ2-3; D unclear. Trimming left V 1 base short and J 6 bases short, with 11 bases between. This CDR3 comprises 14 residues. CDR1 SEHNR and CDR2 FQNEAQ come from the germline V gene (reference sequence). The CDR3 loop reads CASSLGKSADTQYF. For the CDR3, the DNA is TGTGCCAGCAGCTTAGGGAAGAGTGCGGATACGCAGTATTTT.

This clone was seen a single time. The V call is TRBV15, the J call TRBJ1-1; 8 positions agree with TRBD1. Germline CDR1 LNHNV, CDR2 YYDKDF (reference sequence). This CDR3 region has 14 residues. The trim removed 8 bases at V and 4 bases at J, leaving 9 bases unmatched. As DNA, the CDR3 is TGTGCCACCCGCCCCGGTACAGGGGGCACTGAAGCTTTCTTT. Encoded protein: CATRPGTGGTEAFF.

The sample holds many counts of this clone. The same CDR3 arises from other DNA sequences in this sample as well. This chain joins TRBV4-2 and TRBJ2-7, with 8 positions matching TRBD1. The CDR3 spans 16 residues. Per germline, CDR1 LGHNA and CDR2 YNFKEQ. J was trimmed by 5 bases and V by 1 base; bases with no gene match: 10. The CDR3 protein is CASSQAHRGISDEQYF. The CDR3 nucleotides read TGTGCCAGCAGCCAAGCTCACAGGGGGATATCCGACGAGCAGTACTTC.

The chain is built from TRBV7-3 and TRBJ1-1; D not resolved. V was cut by 2 bases and J by 1 base, with 8 bases left in between. The CDR3 loop spans 14 amino acids. CDR1 SGHTA and CDR2 FQGTGA come from the germline V gene. The CDR3: CASSLGNSNTEAFF. CDR3 nucleotides: TGTGCCAGCAGCTTAGGAAACTCGAACACTGAAGCTTTCTTT.

The chain joins TRBV7-2 to TRBJ1-2, with TRBD1 matching 9 bases. The CDR3 loop spans 16 amino acids. From germline, CDR1 is SGHTA and CDR2 FQGNSA. V lost 1 base to trimming and J lost 4 bases; unmatched junction nucleotides: 7. The CDR3 is CASSLGGGQGIYGYTF. CDR3 sequence (DNA): TGTGCCAGCAGCTTAGGGGGAGGACAGGGGATCTATGGCTACACCTTC.

CDR3 DNA: TGTGCCAGCAGTCGTTCAATGGCGGACTATGGCTACACCTTC. Translation gives CASSRSMADYGYTF. This sequence joins TRBV6-6 and TRBJ1-2, with D unclear. CDR3 length: 14 amino acids. The germline V gene encodes CDR1 MNHNY and CDR2 SVGAGI (reference sequence). Trimming pared 5 bases from V and 3 bases from J, leaving 13 bases between.

The V gene is TRBV5-1, the J gene TRBJ1-1, with 8 bases fitting TRBD1. The CDR3 length is 15 residues. V dropped 2 bases and J dropped 4; count of bases not matched to a gene: 7. Germline lookup yields CDR1 SGHRS and CDR2 YFSETQ. CDR3 nucleotide sequence: TGCGCCAGCAGCTTTTCGGACAGGGAGAGCACTGAAGCTTTCTTT. It specifies CASSFSDRESTEAFF.